The present T cell receptor beta chain was sequenced within a study of early T cells in non-severe SARS-CoV-2 infection. On the study more broadly: Bulk RNA from unsorted whole blood was sequenced; chains were unpaired.

Germline CDR1 is SGHVS and CDR2 is FNYEAQ. The CDR3 contains 13 residues. The V end lost 5 bases, the J end lost 2 bases, and 9 bases lay between the germline ends. TCRdb itself ran the 5' RACE reads through MiXCR, one entry per CDR3 protein. The data show 60,000 to 75,000 distinct CDR3 sequences, 10% to 12% seen once. This TCR was sampled from an adult who was a healthcare worker with PCR-confirmed SARS-CoV-2 infection or an uninfected control (not recorded which). J is TRBJ1-1 and V is TRBV7-6; D is uncertain. The sequenced sample was whole blood, obtained at baseline. CDR3 DNA sequence: TGTGCCAGCAGCGGGTACAGAAACACTGAAGCTTTCTTT. Translation gives CASSGYRNTEAFF. Drawing the rest from reference TRBV7-6 and TRBJ1-1, the complete variable domain is GAGVSQSPRYKVTKRGQDVALRCDPISGHVSLYWYRQALGQGPEFLTYFNYEAQQDKSGLPNDRFSAERPEGSISTLTIQRTEQRDSAMYRCASSGYRNTEAFFGQGTRLTVV.